The 27 T cell receptor beta chains reported below all come from one sample, sequenced in a study of blood T cells in healthy people across ages. Primers used in a second PCR of roughly 6 to 12 cycles were a sample-barcoded 5' primer and a J-beta primer mix. MiXCR was run by TCRdb on the 5' RACE reads, yielding one entry per CDR3 protein. This sample has 1 million to 1.2 million distinct CDR3 sequences, with approximately 38% found just once. The sequenced sample was blood. The receptors were gathered from a man younger than 35 in good health.

The table lists this clonotype with many counts. The genes are TRBV27 and TRBJ1-2; D is possibly TRBD1 (5 bases). The CDR3 is 13 amino acids. Between the trimmed V and J ends, which lost 6 bases and 8 bases, there was a span of 16 bases. Germline CDR1 MNHEY, CDR2 SMNVEV (reference sequence). CDR3 loop: CASSPQGLGGYTF. The CDR3 DNA sequence: TGTGCCAGCAGCCCCCAGGGATTGGGGGGCTACACCTTC.

This clonotype was detected only a few times. V and J are TRBV4-1 and TRBJ1-6; D might be TRBD1 (6 bases). This CDR3 spans 16 amino acids. CDR1 MGHRA and CDR2 YSYEKL come from the germline V gene. V lost 2 bases and J lost 1, with 9 bases in between. CDR3 loop: CASSQLDRSYNSPLHF. In DNA form, the CDR3 reads TGCGCCAGCAGCCAATTAGACAGGTCCTATAATTCACCCCTCCACTTT.

The chain combines TRBV7-2 with TRBJ1-2, with D hard to call. There are 13 residues in the CDR3. CDR1 SGHTA and CDR2 FQGNSA come from the germline V gene. Trimming removed 5 bases at V and 6 bases at J, with 13 bases between. The DNA for the CDR3 is TGTGCCAGCAGCACTAACGAGGGCAATGGCTACACCTTC. Translation: CASSTNEGNGYTF.

This clonotype was seen more than once but under ten times. The chain has TRBV18 and TRBJ1-1; D ambiguous. Germline CDR1 is KGHSH and CDR2 is LQKENI. V was cut by 2 bases and J by 2 bases, with 12 bases left in between. The CDR3 has 15 amino acids. The DNA of the CDR3 is TGTGCCAGCTCACCAACTACCGCATTTAACACTGAAGCTTTCTTT. It yields the protein CASSPTTAFNTEAFF.

The chain has TRBV5-1 and TRBJ1-4; possible D gene TRBD1, 5 bases. Germline lookup yields CDR1 SGHRS and CDR2 YFSETQ. Trimming took off 3 bases at V and 6 bases at J, with 15 bases between the two ends. The CDR3 runs 15 residues. CDR3 nucleotides: TGCGCCAGCAGCTGGAATGGGGCGTTGGATGAAAAACTGTTTTTT. Its translation is CASSWNGALDEKLFF.

In this sample, this clonotype turned up a few times. The V and J genes are TRBV2 and TRBJ1-5, with TRBD1 as a possible D gene (5 bases). Germline CDR1 is SNHLY and CDR2 is FYNNEI. Trimming cost V 0 bases and J 1 base, with 16 bases left between them. This CDR3 contains 18 residues. CDR3 sequence reads: CASSEARQGKMSNQPQHF. CDR3 in DNA: TGTGCCAGCAGTGAAGCGAGGCAGGGTAAGATGAGCAATCAGCCCCAGCATTTT.

Here the CDR3 DNA reads TGTGCCAGCAGCTTAGCGTCGAATAGCGGGCAAGAGACCCAGTACTTC. Translation: CASSLASNSGQETQYF. The chain carries TRBV7-2 and TRBJ2-5, with TRBD2 matching over 7 bases. This CDR3 comprises 16 residues. Germline CDR1 is SGHTA and CDR2 is FQGNSA. The V and J ends lost 0 bases and 2 bases, in that order; junction bases with no gene match: 6.

The V gene is TRBV10-3, the J gene TRBJ2-5; the D is unclear. V was clipped by 2 bases and J by 7 bases, with 8 bases between them. Germline-derived CDR1 and CDR2 are ENHRY and SYGVKD. The CDR3 is 12 amino acids. The CDR3 loop is CAISEGWGTQYF. CDR3 DNA: TGTGCCATCAGTGAGGGTTGGGGGACCCAGTACTTC.

This clonotype has a handful of counts. The V call is TRBV5-1, the J call TRBJ1-2; 7 nucleotides match TRBD1. V lost 8 bases and J lost 3; bases outside the gene matches: 13. This CDR3 has 15 amino acids. Germline V lookup: CDR1 SGHRS, CDR2 YFSETQ. CDR3 coding DNA: TGCGCCAGTAGCACGTCTAGACAGGGAGACTATGGCTACACCTTC. It is translated as CASSTSRQGDYGYTF. The variable domain in full, with the rest retrieved from reference TRBV5-1 and TRBJ1-2, is KAGVTQTPRYLIKTRGQQVTLSCSPISGHRSVSWYQQTPGQGLQFLFEYFSETQRNKGNFPGRFSGRQFSNSRSEMNVSTLELGDSALYLCASSTSRQGDYGYTFGSGTRLTVV.

This chain connects TRBV12-3 or TRBV12-4 to TRBJ1-5, with TRBD1 identical over 7 bases. V lost 3 bases to trimming and J lost 6 bases; unmatched junction nucleotides: 5. CDR3 length equals 14 residues. CDR3 sequence (DNA): TGTGCCAGCAGTTTGCGACAGGGTCTTCAGCCCCAGCATTTT. Translated: CASSLRQGLQPQHF.

This clonotype was counted a few times. The V and J genes are TRBV5-1 and TRBJ1-4; TRBD1 aligns across 11 bases. V dropped 4 bases and J dropped 7; count of bases not matched to a gene: 9. Germline CDR1 and CDR2: SGHRS and YFSETQ. This CDR3 spans 16 amino acids. CDR3 DNA sequence: TGCGCCAGCAGCGGCGGGACAGGGGGTGGCGGTGAAAAACTGTTTTTT. Encoded protein: CASSGGTGGGGEKLFF.

This clonotype showed up many times. The rearrangement links TRBV4-2 to TRBJ1-2; D is unclear. Looked up from germline, CDR1 is LGHNA and CDR2 is YNFKEQ. This CDR3 is built from 15 residues. The germline V and J ends were trimmed by 4 bases and 0 bases, with 12 bases remaining between them. CDR3 in amino acids: CASSLETGANYGYTF. Written as DNA, the CDR3 is TGTGCCAGCAGCCTAGAGACGGGAGCTAACTATGGCTACACCTTC.

A note on this clonotype: An end of the junction does not agree with germline; a read error may underlie this. The chain uses TRBV6-2 or TRBV6-3 and TRBJ2-5; 10 bases align to TRBD1. Germline lookup yields CDR1 MNHEY and CDR2 SVGEGT. This CDR3 spans 17 amino acids. The CDR3 region has the DNA TGTGCCAGCAGTTCGCTATCCGGGACAGGGGCTCAAGAGATCCAGTACTTC. As protein: CASSSLSGTGAQEIQYF.

This clonotype was observed a handful of times. This CDR3 is CASSQRLEQFF. Written as DNA, the CDR3 is TGTGCCAGCAGCCAGCGACTAGAGCAGTTCTTC. The chain joins TRBV7-2 to TRBJ2-1; possible D gene TRBD2, 5 bases. CDR1 and CDR2 from the germline V gene are SGHTA and FQGNSA. V lost 5 bases, J lost 10 bases, and 9 bases lay in between. CDR3 size: 11 residues.

CDR3 nucleotides: TGTGCCAGCAGCACGTACGATACGCAGTATTTT. The encoded protein is CASSTYDTQYF. The genes are TRBV21-1 and TRBJ2-3. TRBV21-1 is a pseudogene segment. The CDR3 is made up of 11 amino acids.

This clonotype has more than one count but fewer than ten. This chain connects TRBV7-6 to TRBJ1-1; 8 nucleotides align to TRBD1. The CDR3 spans 16 residues. The germline CDR1 and CDR2 sequences are SGHVS and FNYEAQ. Trimming cost V 9 bases and J 5 bases; bases outside gene matches: 17. CDR3 in amino acids: CASSPTWQGAQTEAFF. CDR3 DNA: TGTGCCAGTTCTCCAACTTGGCAGGGGGCTCAAACTGAAGCTTTCTTT.

This clonotype appeared a single time. The chain employs TRBV27 and TRBJ1-5; 8 nucleotides match TRBD1. Germline-derived CDR1 and CDR2 are MNHEY and SMNVEV (reference sequence). This CDR3 has 14 residues. V was clipped by 6 bases and J by 5 bases; unmatched bases: 6. The CDR3 DNA sequence: TGTGCCAGCAGGTTGACGACAGGGGATCAGCCCCAGCATTTT. Encoded protein: CASRLTTGDQPQHF.

Only a few counts were recorded for this clonotype. The genes are TRBV29-1 and TRBJ1-1; TRBD1 matches 8 bases. Looked up from germline, CDR1 is SQVTM and CDR2 is ANQGSEA. The length of the CDR3 is 12 residues. The junction had 4 bases not matched to a gene; V was cut back by 8 bases and J by 2 bases. CDR3 coding DNA: TGCAGCCCGACAGGGGTCAACACTGAAGCTTTCTTT. This codes for CSPTGVNTEAFF. The full variable domain, completed using reference TRBV29-1 and TRBJ1-1, is SAVISQKPSRDICQRGTSLTIQCQVDSQVTMMFWYRQQPGQSLTLIATANQGSEATYESGFVIDKFPISRPNLTFSTLTVSNMSPEDSSIYLCSPTGVNTEAFFGQGTRLTVV.

V usage is TRBV20-1 and J usage is TRBJ1-2; D possibly corresponds to TRBD1 (5 bases). CDR3 length equals 15 residues. Germline CDR1 and CDR2: DFQATT and SNEGSKA (reference sequence). Trimming cost V 0 bases and J 2 bases, with 13 bases left between them. CDR3 sequence reads: CSARDPGTANYGYTF. In DNA form, the CDR3 reads TGCAGTGCTAGAGACCCCGGGACGGCAAACTATGGCTACACCTTC.

This clonotype was seen a single time. The gene calls are TRBV19 and TRBJ2-7; no reliable D call. Trimming stripped 1 base from V and 4 bases from J, with 8 bases between. Per germline, CDR1 LNHDA and CDR2 SQIVND (reference sequence). This CDR3 spans 13 amino acids. Here the CDR3 reads CASSIASPYEQYF. CDR3 DNA: TGTGCCAGTAGTATAGCGAGTCCTTACGAGCAGTACTTC.

This clonotype was detected only a few times. The chain is built from TRBV10-3 and TRBJ2-2; D is tentatively TRBD1 or TRBD2 (5 bases each). Germline assignment: CDR1 ENHRY and CDR2 SYGVKD. Trimming took 4 bases from V and 0 from J, leaving 12 bases between them. This CDR3 is 16 amino acids long. CDR3 DNA sequence: TGTGCCATCAGTGGGGGGAAAGGGTCGAACACCGGGGAGCTGTTTTTT. Its protein product is CAISGGKGSNTGELFF.

The V call is TRBV6-1, the J call TRBJ1-1, with D possibly matching TRBD1 (6 bases). Trimming shortened V by 2 bases and J by 5 bases, and 18 bases separated the two germline ends. Germline CDR1 reads MNHNS; CDR2 reads SASEGT. CDR3 size: 16 residues. CDR3: CASSESPFKGETEAFF. Written as DNA, the CDR3 is TGTGCCAGCAGTGAATCCCCCTTTAAGGGGGAAACTGAAGCTTTCTTT.

This clonotype appeared once. This may be a read error, as it is one base from a much larger clone. The CDR3 is CASSSTSGGAYNEQYF. The CDR3 DNA follows: TGTGCCAGCAGTTCAACTAGCGGGGGGGCCTACAATGAGCAGTACTTC. The rearrangement joins TRBV9 to TRBJ2-5; 13 bases fit TRBD2. CDR1 is SGDLS, CDR2 YYNGEE, per germline. Trimming cost V 5 bases and J 11 bases; bases outside gene matches: 15. This CDR3 spans 16 amino acids.

This sequence joins TRBV11-1 and TRBJ1-2; D is uncertain. The CDR3 is made up of 15 amino acids. Deletions cut 5 bases from V and 8 bases from J, with 21 bases between. In germline, CDR1 is SGHAT, CDR2 FQDESV (reference sequence). In DNA form, the CDR3 reads TGTGCCAGCAGCCAAGGGCTTTCCGGTGGGGTCGGCTACACCTTC. It specifies CASSQGLSGGVGYTF.

This clonotype was counted only a few times. The V gene is TRBV4-3, the J gene TRBJ2-3, with D tentatively TRBD2 (6 bases). The CDR3 sequence is 16 residues long. Germline-derived CDR1 and CDR2 are LGHNA and YSLEER. Trimming cost V 0 bases and J 4 bases, with 14 bases left between them. The CDR3 nucleotides read TGCGCCAGCAGCCAAGATATGCTAGGAGGGTCAGATACGCAGTATTTT. Encoded protein: CASSQDMLGGSDTQYF.

This clonotype was counted between two and nine times. The chain uses TRBV12-3 or TRBV12-4 and TRBJ1-5; tentative D call: TRBD1 (6 bases). The V end was cut by 7 bases, the J end by 5 bases, with 9 bases between. CDR3 length: 12 amino acids. Written as DNA, the CDR3 is TGTGCCAGCAAAGGGGGGGATCAGCCCCAGCATTTT. It codes for CASKGGDQPQHF.

The CDR3 DNA reads TGTGCCACCAGTGAGGGGGACAGCACGATCAATGAGCAGTACTTC. Protein product: CATSEGDSTINEQYF. The chain employs TRBV24-1 and TRBJ2-1, with 7 nucleotides matching TRBD1. The assigned J gene may be wrong: the sequence end matches TRBJ2-7 better. The germline V gene encodes CDR1 KGHDR and CDR2 SFDVKD. This CDR3 is 15 amino acids long.